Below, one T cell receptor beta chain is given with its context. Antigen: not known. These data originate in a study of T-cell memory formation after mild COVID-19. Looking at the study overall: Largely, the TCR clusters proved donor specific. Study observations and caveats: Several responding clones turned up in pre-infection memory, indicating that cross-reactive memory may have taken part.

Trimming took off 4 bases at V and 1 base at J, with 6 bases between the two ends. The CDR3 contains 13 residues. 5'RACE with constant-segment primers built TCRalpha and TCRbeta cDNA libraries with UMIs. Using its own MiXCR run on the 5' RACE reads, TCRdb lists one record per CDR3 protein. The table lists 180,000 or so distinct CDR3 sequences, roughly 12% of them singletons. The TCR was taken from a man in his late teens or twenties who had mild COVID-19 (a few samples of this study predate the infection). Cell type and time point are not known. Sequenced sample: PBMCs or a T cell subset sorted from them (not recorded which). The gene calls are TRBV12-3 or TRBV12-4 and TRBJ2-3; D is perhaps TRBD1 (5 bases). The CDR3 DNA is TGTGCCAGCAGTTCGACAGGCACAGATACGCAGTATTTT. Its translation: CASSSTGTDTQYF.